These 9 T cell receptor beta chains share one sample of origin, sequenced in a study of beta chain features in type 1 diabetes. Reverse transcription of all isolated RNA meant that expressed TCRB transcripts were sequenced. Produced via immunoSEQ multiplex PCR; TCRdb's table is partial and in-frame only. The table shows over 300,000 clones, with roughly 8% occurring only once. The material sequenced was central memory CD4+ T cells from blood. These TCRs come from a woman between 18 and 29 years old in good health.

The chain is built from TRBV19 and TRBJ1-2; D is possibly TRBD1 (6 bases). V lost 8 bases and J lost 8, with 24 bases in between. CDR3 length: 15 amino acids. The V gene's germline CDR1 is LNHDA and CDR2 SQIVND (reference sequence). The CDR3: CASATGYLAFGGYTF. DNA for the CDR3: TGTGCCAGTGCAACAGGGTACTTGGCCTTTGGGGGCTACACCTTC.

This clone was observed a handful of times. V and J are TRBV9 and TRBJ2-7; D ambiguous. V was shortened by 4 bases and J by 2 bases, with 13 bases between the two germline ends. Germline V gene lookup returns CDR1 SGDLS and CDR2 YYNGEE. CDR3 length: 14 residues. For the CDR3, the DNA is TGTGCCAGCAGCCCACGCGAGGACCCCTACGAGCAGTACTTC. Translating gives CASSPREDPYEQYF.

This clone came up many times. The chain uses TRBV2 and TRBJ1-4; D is possibly TRBD1 (5 bases). CDR3 length: 15 residues. V lost 2 bases and J lost 4, with 11 bases in between. Germline loops: CDR1 SNHLY, CDR2 FYNNEI. Here the CDR3 reads CASSESRGFNEKLFF. The CDR3 coding sequence is TGTGCCAGCAGTGAAAGCCGGGGGTTTAATGAAAAACTGTTTTTT. The full variable domain, completed using reference TRBV2 and TRBJ1-4, is EPEVTQTPSHQVTQMGQEVILRCVPISNHLYFYWYRQILGQKVEFLVSFYNNEISEKSEIFDDQFSVERPDGSNFTLKIRSTKLEDSAMYFCASSESRGFNEKLFFGSGTQLSVL.

The chain has TRBV19 and TRBJ1-2, with D perhaps TRBD1 (6 bases). The V gene's germline CDR1 is LNHDA and CDR2 SQIVND (reference sequence). The CDR3 is made up of 12 amino acids. Trimming shortened V by 8 bases and J by 7 bases, and 14 bases separated the two germline ends. The chain's CDR3 is CASAWGRSGYTF. The CDR3 DNA is TGTGCCAGTGCATGGGGGCGTAGTGGCTACACCTTC.

The J gene is TRBJ2-1, the V gene TRBV27, with 9 nucleotides matching TRBD1. The CDR3 totals 15 residues. CDR1 and CDR2 (germline): MNHEY, SMNVEV (reference sequence). The V and J ends lost 4 bases and 10 bases, in that order; junction bases with no gene match: 11. As DNA, the CDR3 is TGTGCCAGCAGTTCCGCCGGGACAGGGAGGAGCGAGCAGTTCTTC. It codes for CASSSAGTGRSEQFF.

This chain uses TRBV4-2 with TRBJ2-7; TRBD1 matches 9 bases. The germline V gene encodes CDR1 LGHNA and CDR2 YNFKEQ. This CDR3 spans 14 amino acids. V was pared by 4 bases and J by 1 base, with 2 bases of the junction left unmatched. CDR3 coding DNA: TGTGCCAGCAGCCCCGGGACAGGGTCCTACGAGCAGTACTTC. Protein product: CASSPGTGSYEQYF.

This clone was counted a few times. V gene TRBV5-4 combines with J gene TRBJ2-1; no definite D call. This CDR3 spans 14 amino acids. Trimming removed 1 base from V and 5 bases from J, with 10 bases in between. The germline gives CDR1 SGHNT, CDR2 YYREEE (reference sequence). The CDR3 loop reads CASSLFQYHNEQFF. As DNA, the CDR3 is TGTGCCAGCAGCTTGTTCCAGTACCACAATGAGCAGTTCTTC.

This clone was observed many times. The chain's CDR3 is CASSGAGTKNEKLFF. In DNA, the CDR3 is TGTGCCAGCAGCGGAGCCGGGACTAAAAATGAAAAACTGTTTTTT. This chain links TRBV9 with TRBJ1-4, with a possible D match to TRBD1 (5 bases). The CDR3 totals 15 residues. Between the trimmed V and J ends, which lost 3 bases and 5 bases, there was a span of 14 bases. Germline V CDR1 and CDR2: SGDLS, YYNGEE.

This clone was seen a handful of times. This rearrangement joins TRBV7-2 to TRBJ2-1; 12 nucleotides match TRBD2. Looked up from germline, CDR1 is SGHTA and CDR2 is FQGNSA. Trimming took 2 bases from V and 0 from J; bases not matched to a gene: 5. The CDR3 extends over 18 amino acids. For the CDR3, the DNA is TGTGCCAGCAGCTTATCCCCGACTAGCGGGAGCTCCTACAATGAGCAGTTCTTC. Its protein is CASSLSPTSGSSYNEQFF.